This T cell receptor (beta chain) was sequenced in a study of blood T cells in healthy people across ages. Sample-barcoded 5' priming and a J-beta primer mix drove a second PCR of roughly 6 to 12 cycles. Researchers report that a template-switch adaptor with 12 random nucleotides tagged each cDNA molecule. TCRdb re-analysed the 5' RACE reads in MiXCR, keeping a single row per CDR3 protein. The profile covers some 890,000 distinct CDR3 sequences, with almost 30% appearing a single time and approximately 10% taken by the ten largest. The CDR3 extends over 13 amino acids. Germline assignment: CDR1 SEHNR and CDR2 FQNEAQ (reference sequence). Trimming pared 1 base from V and 7 bases from J, leaving 10 bases between. Study results and caveats: Diversity of TCR beta per million T cells declined in a roughly linear way with age.

This clonotype has a handful of counts. What it binds is unknown. The sample was also reused in another study, on T cells of mothers and their children. That publication notes: A few healthy Caucasian mothers and their six children donated. Microchimeric T cell clones that persisted were not detected.

The genes are TRBV7-9 and TRBJ2-5, with D tentatively TRBD1 (5 bases). This receptor was taken from a middle-aged woman in good health. The sequencing input was blood. CDR3 nucleotide sequence: TGTGCCAGCAGCTTAGATCCTCAGGGGACCCAGTACTTC. This gives the protein CASSLDPQGTQYF.